This T cell receptor beta chain was observed in a study of T cells in Graves' hyperthyroidism and ophthalmopathy (dated by TCRdb to the late 2010s). For context, the study as a whole: Peripheral blood samples were taken at initial diagnosis, before any treatment was given. The paper describes TCR Vbeta CDR3 sequencing of 135 peripheral blood samples, made up of some 40 ophthalmopathy patients, 70 to 75 hyperthyroidism patients and 17 progressor patients. For training and testing, the 100 or so patients in the discovery cohort were randomly divided in a 7:3 ratio. In addition, the study compared T-cell repertoires in thyroid tissue and in blood from five to seven Graves' hyperthyroidism patients. Whether ophthalmopathy could be predicted prospectively was tested in an independent validation cohort made up of roughly 20 hyperthyroidism patients plus 17 patients who later progressed to ophthalmopathy. Once sampling was done, hyperthyroidism patients were given methimazole at a starting dose of 30 mg daily, whereas ophthalmopathy patients were given high-dose intravenous methylprednisolone. TCR V-J signatures able to tell the groups apart were searched for in a discovery cohort of around 95 patients, of whom fewer than 45 had Graves' ophthalmopathy and 57 had stable Graves' hyperthyroidism. General findings and caveats noted by the study authors: In validation, the model predicted progression to ophthalmopathy with over 65% sensitivity and around 72% specificity, a median of approximately 6.5 months before onset. No statistical method was used to fix the sample size in advance, and group allocation was not hidden from the investigators. Ophthalmopathy was separated from stable hyperthyroidism by a 13 V-J signature model, with about 88% sensitivity and roughly 81% specificity obtained in cross-validation and 80%/75% obtained in testing. Most expanded thyroid clonotypes (frequency above 0.001) were also detected in blood, a finding suggesting that blood repertoires may reflect thyroid immune responses.

Sequences MDHEN (CDR1) and SYDVKM (CDR2) are obtained from the germline V gene. The CDR3 holds 17 amino acids from the cysteine to the phenylalanine. Only the CDR3 DNA stays, 51 bases, in frame from base 1. Trimming leaves V shorter by 6 bases and J shorter by 6 bases, with the junction holding 13 bases beyond the gene matches. Many counts were recorded for this clonotype. Its specific antigen is unknown. No base quality information exists; no much larger clone differs at one position. TCR beta CDR3 regions were amplified from RNA transcripts. For the first round of RT-PCR on the TCR CDR3, the HTBI primer set was used together with the Qiagen OneStep RT-PCR kit. A second multiplex PCR round built the libraries, followed by size selection and purification. Paired-end sequencing of the libraries was performed with 100 bp reads on an Illumina HiSeq2000. From the authors' description of their analysis: Raw data were processed with SOAPnuke, discarding reads with adapters, uncalled bases, mean Phred below 15, or no exact constant-primer or identifier match. COPE v1.2.5 was used to merge the high-quality paired reads, and each unique nucleotide sequence was defined as a clonotype. MiTCR v1.1 was used to align the clonotypes against IMGT TRBV, TRBD and TRBJ reference segments. Analysis was restricted to V-J combinations with a frequency above 0.0001, which covered roughly 99% of repertoires. A TCS score was defined as the ratio of F50 (clonal expansion) to E x V (chaos), with BLOSUM62-based TCRdist applied between CDR3 peptides within each V-J. Welch's t-statistics and random forest reduced roughly 540 V-J features to roughly 13, which were used in a naive Bayes classifier (R e1071). Using fastp trimming at Q25 and MiXCR clonotype assembly, TCRdb reanalyzed the public sequencing data and kept in-frame beta chains. When rows share a CDR3 protein, they turn into one entry using the most common DNA and genes. TCRdb's processing, not the authors' own work, is the source of the V and J calls. Present in this sample are 350,000 or so distinct CDR3 sequences, approximately 17% of which were seen just once. The ten biggest clones cover 34% of the sample.

Hyperthyroidism patients were newly diagnosed, had a disease duration of under 2 months, and were aged 18 to 65 years. Patients with uncontrolled infections, other autoimmune diseases, pregnancy or lactation were excluded. Diagnoses were established on the basis of clinical symptoms, serum thyroxine and TRAb, thyroid ultrasound, and orbital computed tomography. Blood from progressor patients was collected at the time of first diagnosis with hyperthyroidism, before any ophthalmopathy symptoms had appeared. PBMCs were isolated from approximately 10 ml of fresh peripheral blood by Ficoll-Paque density gradient centrifugation. Patients classed as progressors first received a Graves' hyperthyroidism diagnosis and then went on to develop ophthalmopathy during follow-up. Trizol reagent was used to extract total RNA, and RNA quality was then checked on an Agilent 2100 Bioanalyzer.

This receptor chain uses TRBV28 and TRBJ2-1, and TRBD1 aligns with 11 junction nucleotides. The source is a woman aged 25 to 39 with Graves' hyperthyroidism that later progressed to Graves' ophthalmopathy. Specimen: blood. DNA sequence: TGTGCCAGCAGCCTAACGGGACAGGGGGGTCGGGGCAATGAGCAGTTCTTC. Translation gives CASSLTGQGGRGNEQFF.